The 17 T cell receptor beta chains below all came from one sample that was sequenced in a study of long-term antiretroviral therapy in people with HIV. Runs used v3.0 of the immunoSEQ assay and were done at survey level. Using immunoSEQ multiplex PCR, the repertoire was profiled, and TCRdb retains in-frame clones only, with some absent. This sample carries more than 20,000 clones, approximately 77% of them seen once, and the ten largest clones take around 6.2%. Sample: unsorted PBMCs, taken 4.4 years after starting antiretroviral therapy. The receptors come from a man in his thirties or forties with HIV.

The genes are TRBV7-8 and TRBJ2-7, with 9 bases fitting TRBD1. The V and J ends lost 5 bases and 0 bases, in that order; junction bases with no gene match: 8. The CDR3 is made up of 16 amino acids. The germline gives CDR1 SGHVS, CDR2 FQNEAQ. The chain's CDR3 is CASSQRTGEVSYEQYF. CDR3 nucleotide sequence: TGTGCCAGCAGCCAACGGACAGGGGAGGTCTCCTACGAGCAGTACTTC.

The chain has TRBV4-1 and TRBJ2-1; the D gene is possibly TRBD1 (6 bases). With 1 base removed from V and 7 bases from J, the gap between germline ends came to 11 bases. Germline values: CDR1 MGHRA, CDR2 YSYEKL. There are 14 residues in the CDR3. As DNA, the CDR3 is TGCGCCAGCAGCCAAGTGGCAGGGGTGAATGAGCAGTTCTTC. Translating it yields CASSQVAGVNEQFF.

The chain has TRBV9 and TRBJ2-1; 7 nucleotides match TRBD1. V lost 0 bases, J lost 4 bases, and 7 bases stayed unmatched. This CDR3 has 16 residues. Germline-derived CDR1 and CDR2 are SGDLS and YYNGEE. The CDR3: CASSVAAQGVYNEQFF. The CDR3 bases are TGTGCCAGCAGCGTAGCAGCGCAGGGGGTTTACAATGAGCAGTTCTTC.

The chain employs TRBV6-6 and TRBJ1-1, with D possibly TRBD1 on 6 matching bases. Deletions cut 7 bases from V and 7 bases from J, with 19 bases between. The germline V gene encodes CDR1 MNHNY and CDR2 SVGAGI (reference sequence). This CDR3 is built from 14 residues. The CDR3 DNA reads TGTGCCAGCACCCCCGGGACACCGGTTGTTGAAGCTTTCTTT. Translated, it gives CASTPGTPVVEAFF.

This chain links TRBV5-4 with TRBJ2-7; possible D gene TRBD1, 6 bases. The CDR3 totals 13 residues. Trimming left V 1 base short and J 3 bases short, with 8 bases between. Germline values: CDR1 SGHNT, CDR2 YYREEE (reference sequence). This chain's CDR3 is CASSLSTGYEQYF. In DNA, the CDR3 is TGTGCCAGCAGCTTGTCGACAGGCTACGAGCAGTACTTC.

This sequence joins TRBV9 and TRBJ2-7; maybe TRBD2 (6 bases). The CDR3 spans 16 residues. V dropped 3 bases and J dropped 4 bases, with 20 bases sitting between them. The germline V gene has CDR1 SGDLS and CDR2 YYNGEE. The CDR3 reads CASSETGGTPLYEQYF. CDR3 sequence (DNA): TGTGCCAGCAGCGAGACGGGCGGGACTCCCTTATACGAGCAGTACTTC.

This clone was seen a handful of times. V is TRBV19 and J is TRBJ1-5, with D hard to call. Trimming pared 3 bases from V and 1 base from J, leaving 10 bases between. Germline V CDR1 and CDR2: LNHDA, SQIVND (reference sequence). The CDR3 has 15 amino acids. In DNA, the CDR3 is TGTGCCAGTAGTATGGCCCTGGGAAGCAATCAGCCCCAGCATTTT. Translating it yields CASSMALGSNQPQHF.

The rearrangement joins TRBV5-6 to TRBJ2-1; 9 bases are a match to TRBD1. J gave up 4 bases and V 2 bases, and 4 bases lay outside the gene matches. This CDR3 has 15 residues. From germline, CDR1 is SGHDT and CDR2 YYEEEE. DNA of the CDR3: TGTGCCAGCAGCTTCGGGGACAGGGCGTACAATGAGCAGTTCTTC. Translated, it gives CASSFGDRAYNEQFF.

This chain connects TRBV10-2 to TRBJ2-1; D might be TRBD1 or TRBD2, each matching 5 bases. The CDR3 runs 19 residues. Germline CDR1 reads WSHSY; CDR2 reads SAAADI. Trimming removed 4 bases at V and 0 bases at J, with 22 bases between. The CDR3 bases are TGCGCCAGCAGTGTACGGGACGGCGATCTTCTGAGCTCCTACAATGAGCAGTTCTTC. This encodes CASSVRDGDLLSSYNEQFF.

The V and J genes are TRBV5-1 and TRBJ2-7; D uncertain. Trimming took 4 bases from V and 4 from J, leaving 15 bases between them. Germline values: CDR1 SGHRS, CDR2 YFSETQ. The CDR3 totals 14 residues. CDR3 in amino acids: CASSPAYLGYEQYF. CDR3 DNA sequence: TGCGCCAGCAGCCCCGCATACCTCGGTTACGAGCAGTACTTC.

This chain connects TRBV28 to TRBJ1-5; D unresolved. Germline loops: CDR1 MDHEN, CDR2 SYDVKM. Trimming removed 6 bases at V and 5 bases at J, with 14 bases between. There are 14 residues in the CDR3. The DNA for the CDR3 is TGTGCCAGCAGCCTAGACCTGTTGGATCAGCCCCAGCATTTT. This encodes CASSLDLLDQPQHF.

The chain uses TRBV9 and TRBJ1-2; D is unresolved. V lost 1 base to trimming and J lost 4 bases, with 14 bases between them. The V gene's germline CDR1 is SGDLS and CDR2 YYNGEE. The CDR3 covers 15 residues. Here the CDR3 DNA reads TGTGCCAGCAGCGTACGACAAGCGGATCTCTATGGCTACACCTTC. Translation: CASSVRQADLYGYTF.

The CDR3 sequence: CASSGTSGRSYEQYF. DNA for the CDR3: TGTGCCAGTAGTGGGACTAGCGGGAGATCCTACGAGCAGTACTTC. The chain carries TRBV19 and TRBJ2-7, with 14 bases identical to TRBD2. Germline values: CDR1 LNHDA, CDR2 SQIVND (reference sequence). Trimming removed 5 bases from V and 1 base from J; junction bases left unmatched: 1. The length of the CDR3 is 15 residues.

This clone was detected a few times. The sample contains more than one DNA sequence encoding this CDR3. The CDR3 region is CASSPGTGSYEQYF. CDR3 in DNA: TGTGCCAGCAGTCCCGGGACAGGCTCCTACGAGCAGTACTTC. This chain uses TRBV28 with TRBJ2-7; 8 bases fit TRBD1. CDR1 and CDR2 (germline): MDHEN, SYDVKM. The CDR3 runs 14 residues. Trimming took 5 bases from V and 0 from J; bases not matched to a gene: 3.

The chain joins TRBV23-1 to TRBJ2-1; 7 nucleotides line up with TRBD1. TRBV23-1 falls under the ORF class, with uncertain function. Germline trimming cut 7 bases from V and 7 bases from J; bases unmatched to any gene: 25. The CDR3 is 19 residues long. Here the CDR3 DNA reads TGCGCCAGCACTTCGACAATCTCCCGGGACAGAGGCCTTCCGAATGAGCAGTTCTTC. As protein: CASTSTISRDRGLPNEQFF.

V gene TRBV6-1 combines with J gene TRBJ2-7, with D unclear. CDR3 length equals 14 residues. Per germline, CDR1 MNHNS and CDR2 SASEGT. Trimming pared 1 base from V and 4 bases from J, leaving 11 bases between. In nucleotides, the CDR3 is TGTGCCAGCAGTGAAGACAGCAATTGGTACGAGCAGTACTTC. It codes for CASSEDSNWYEQYF.

The genes are TRBV7-8 and TRBJ2-7; no reliable D call. This CDR3 is 16 amino acids long. Germline V gives CDR1 SGHVS, CDR2 FQNEAQ. The V gene lost 0 bases and the J gene lost 0 bases, with 12 bases spanning the gap. The CDR3 loop reads CASSLAPRRSSYEQYF. In DNA form, the CDR3 reads TGTGCCAGCAGCTTAGCGCCAAGGCGGAGCTCCTACGAGCAGTACTTC.